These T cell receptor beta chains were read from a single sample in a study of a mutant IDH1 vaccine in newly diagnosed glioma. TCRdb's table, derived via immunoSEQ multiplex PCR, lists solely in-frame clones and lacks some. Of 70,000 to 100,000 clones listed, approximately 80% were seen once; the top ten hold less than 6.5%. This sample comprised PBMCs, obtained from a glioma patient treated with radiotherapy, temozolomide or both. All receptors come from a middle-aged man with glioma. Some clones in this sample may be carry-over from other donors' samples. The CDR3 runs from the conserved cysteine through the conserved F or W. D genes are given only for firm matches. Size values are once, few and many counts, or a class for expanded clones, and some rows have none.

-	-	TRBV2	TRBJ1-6	TGTGCCAGCCAGGGAGTTAGGAATTCACCCCTCCACTTT	CASQGVRNSPLHF
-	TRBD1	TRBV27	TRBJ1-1	TGTGCCAGCCGGACAGGAGCTTTGAACACTGAAGCTTTCTTT	CASRTGALNTEAFF
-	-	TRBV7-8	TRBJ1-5	TGTGCCAGCAGACAAGGGGGTCTTGAGGGTCAGCCCCAGCATTTT	CASRQGGLEGQPQHF
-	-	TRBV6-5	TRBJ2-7	TGTGCCAGCAGTAGCGGTTCCTACGAGCAGTACTTC	CASSSGSYEQYF
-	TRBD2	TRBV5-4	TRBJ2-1	TGTGCCAGCAGCTTGGCCATCGGGGGGGCCCGCAATGAGCAGTTCTTC	CASSLAIGGARNEQFF
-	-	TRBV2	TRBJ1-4	TGTGCCAGCAGCCTACAGGGCACGGGGGGCGAAAAACTGTTTTTT	CASSLQGTGGEKLFF
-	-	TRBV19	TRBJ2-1	TGTGCCAGTAGTATAATAGCTGCAGGGCTCAATGAGCAGTTCTTC	CASSIIAAGLNEQFF
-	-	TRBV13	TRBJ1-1	TGTGCCAGCAGCTTACGGGGTGAAGCTTTCTTT	CASSLRGEAFF
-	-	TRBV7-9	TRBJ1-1	TGTGCCAGCAGCTTAGCGCCTTCAGGGATGAACACTGAAGCTTTCTTT	CASSLAPSGMNTEAFF
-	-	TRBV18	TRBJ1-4	TGTGCCAGCTCACCCCAGGACACGGCGGCTAATGAAAAACTGTTTTTT	CASSPQDTAANEKLFF
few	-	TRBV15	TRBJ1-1	TGTGCCACCGGAGGCGGTAGGAGGACTGAAGCTTTCTTT	CATGGGRRTEAFF
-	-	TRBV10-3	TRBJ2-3	TGTGCCATCAGTGAGGGGCAGGGACGCACAGATACGCAGTATTTT	CAISEGQGRTDTQYF
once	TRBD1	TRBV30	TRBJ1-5	TGTGCCTGGAGCGAAGGACAGGGAAATCAGCCCCAGCATTTT	CAWSEGQGNQPQHF
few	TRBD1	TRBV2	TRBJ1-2	TGTGCCAGCAGTGATCATTCAGGGGGCTCCTATGGCTACACCTTC	CASSDHSGGSYGYTF
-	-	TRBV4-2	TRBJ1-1	TGTGCCAGCAGCCATAGCCCCTCCAGGGATGTTGAAGCTTTCTTT	CASSHSPSRDVEAFF
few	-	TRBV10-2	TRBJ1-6	TGCGCCAGCACTCGGCAGAGTTTAAATTCACCCCTCCACTTT	CASTRQSLNSPLHF